The rows below give T cell receptor beta chains drawn from one sample of a study of cytomegalovirus exposure and HLA in healthy donors. The table came from immunoSEQ multiplex PCR; TCRdb's copy has only in-frame clones and leaves some out. Of under 200,000 clones listed, around 88% are singletons. The sample taken for sequencing was PBMCs. These receptors all come from a woman between 25 and 40 years old in good health and CMV-seronegative. Each CDR3 is given with its conserved first and last residue. D genes are given only for firm matches. Size values are once, few and many counts, or a class for expanded clones, and some rows have none.

>NA|TRBV9|TRBJ1-3|NA
TGTGCCAGCAGCGTAGGAGGGGGAAACACCATATATTTT
CASSVGGGNTIYF
>once|TRBV9|TRBJ2-1|TRBD2
TGTGCCAGCAGCCTAGCCGGGACTAGCGGGAGTTGGAATGAGCAGTTCTTC
CASSLAGTSGSWNEQFF
>few|TRBV4-1|TRBJ2-1|TRBD2
TGCGCCAGCAGCCAAGATGGGCTAGCGGGATGGGAGCAGTTCTTC
CASSQDGLAGWEQFF
>NA|TRBV5-1|TRBJ1-1|NA
TGCGCCAGCAGCTTGGCCTTGGGAGGGGATACGAACACTGAAGCTTTCTTT
CASSLALGGDTNTEAFF
>NA|TRBV7-6|TRBJ2-6|TRBD2
TGTGCCAGCACCGCACTAGCGGGAAGCTCTGGGGCCAACGTCCTGACTTTC
CASTALAGSSGANVLTF
>NA|TRBV6-1|TRBJ2-3|NA
TGTGCCAGCAGGGGATGGGGCGCTGGAGATACGCAGTATTTT
CASRGWGAGDTQYF
>NA|TRBV14|TRBJ2-1|NA
TGTGCCAGCAGCCAAGGGGGTGGGAGGCGCAATGAGCAGTTCTTC
CASSQGGGRRNEQFF
>NA|TRBV30|TRBJ2-7|TRBD2
TGTGCCGGGTTGGGGCTAGCGGGAAACGAGCAGTACTTC
CAGLGLAGNEQYF
>NA|TRBV18|TRBJ1-2|TRBD1
TGTGCCAGCTCACCTTCAGGGGGCGTCACCTGGGATGGCTACACCTTC
CASSPSGGVTWDGYTF
>NA|TRBV13|TRBJ1-1|NA
TGTGCCAGCTTTTTCCGGGGGGCCGGGAACACTGAAGCTTTCTTT
CASFFRGAGNTEAFF
>NA|TRBV4-2|TRBJ1-2|TRBD1
TGTGCCAGCAGCCACCCGGGACAGGGTAATGGCTACACCTTC
CASSHPGQGNGYTF
>NA|TRBV10-1|TRBJ2-3|TRBD2
TGCGCCAGCAGTGACCTTGGAAGACCCGCGGGGGGGCCGGGAGATACGCAGTATTTT
CASSDLGRPAGGPGDTQYF
>NA|TRBV19|TRBJ2-7|NA
TGTGCCAGTATCCCCCCCCCAGGCAGGGGATCGTACGAGCAGTACTTC
CASIPPPGRGSYEQYF
>NA|TRBV19|TRBJ1-1|NA
TGTGCCAGTACTAAATATTACACTGAAGCTTTCTTT
CASTKYYTEAFF
>once|TRBV7-9|TRBJ2-7|NA
TGTGCCAGCAGCTCCTCTCTTGTCGAGCAGTACTTC
CASSSSLVEQYF
>NA|TRBV5-1|TRBJ2-3|TRBD2
TGCGCCAGCAGCTCCGGACTAGCGGGGGACACAGATACGCAGTATTTT
CASSSGLAGDTDTQYF